This T cell receptor (beta chain) derives from a study of T cells in Graves' hyperthyroidism and ophthalmopathy. Study-level background: Specimen type is peripheral blood, collected at initial diagnosis prior to any treatment.

Regarding the study as a whole: Within blood appeared most thyroid clonotypes that had expanded above 0.001.

Amplified TCR beta CDR3 regions derived from RNA transcripts. The HTBI primer set drove a first-round RT-PCR of the TCR CDR3. MiXCR, applied by TCRdb to the multiplex PCR reads, yields one record per CDR3 protein. The data contain hundreds of thousands of distinct CDR3 sequences, more than 12% of them seen just once; the ten biggest clones take up 12%. In germline, CDR1 is SGHDT, CDR2 YYEEEE. The CDR3 is 17 amino acids. V was cut by 5 bases and J by 0 bases, with 20 bases left in between. This clonotype was recorded at least ten times. No antigen is known for it. This rearrangement joins TRBV5-6 to TRBJ1-1, with a weak D call TRBD1 (6 bases). Sample: blood. This receptor was taken from a woman between 50 and 59 years old with Graves' ophthalmopathy. CDR3 sequence (DNA): TGTGCCAGCAGGAAACAGGGCCTAAAAGACATGAACACTGAAGCTTTCTTT. It yields the protein CASRKQGLKDMNTEAFF.